This TCR beta chain comes out of a study of blood T cell repertoires in COVID-19. At the level of the study: The United States, Italy and Spain supplied acute and convalescent COVID-19 samples. PBMCs, B-cell-depleted T cells, or T cells provided the cDNA or gDNA that made up the material.

The germline V gene encodes CDR1 MNHEY and CDR2 SMNVEV (reference sequence). Trimming pared 2 bases from V and 3 bases from J, leaving 11 bases between. The CDR3 loop spans 15 amino acids. In the original processing: Amplification of reference gene primers was used by the study to estimate nucleated cell counts. Method: immunoSEQ multiplex PCR; TCRdb's copy keeps in-frame clones and lacks some. V and J calls and clone size are copied from that table; D and trimming were computed from the DNA. The data hold 210,000 or so clones, with 89% observed a single time. This TCR came from a man aged 35 to 55 with acute or convalescent COVID-19. Sequenced sample: peripheral blood. The gene calls are TRBV27 and TRBJ1-5, with D perhaps TRBD1 (5 bases). The CDR3 DNA reads TGTGCCAGCAGTTTAATTTCAGGGTTCAATCAGCCCCAGCATTTT. Translated, it gives CASSLISGFNQPQHF.